The TCR beta chain described here comes from a study of shared clonotypes between healthy human individuals. In germline, CDR1 is SGHNT, CDR2 YYREEE (reference sequence). V shed 1 base and J shed 1 base, with 5 bases lying between them. The CDR3 totals 13 residues. Remarks on this clone: Its antigen is currently unknown.

Sequencing was performed with immunoSEQ multiplex PCR; in TCRdb, only in-frame clones are kept and a portion is missing. Of a few million clones in the sample, over 85% were seen once. Broader study findings: What limited the represented genetic and exposure-history diversity was the small number of donors.

This clonotype was obtained from a man younger than 35 in good health. Some clones in this sample may be carry-over from other donors' samples. V and J are TRBV5-4 and TRBJ1-1; D uncertain. Sequenced input: naive CD4+ T cells from PBMCs. Noted subset: CD45RA+ positively selected. The CDR3 DNA sequence: TGTGCCAGCAGCTTGATGGGGAACACTGAAGCTTTCTTT. Translating it yields CASSLMGNTEAFF.